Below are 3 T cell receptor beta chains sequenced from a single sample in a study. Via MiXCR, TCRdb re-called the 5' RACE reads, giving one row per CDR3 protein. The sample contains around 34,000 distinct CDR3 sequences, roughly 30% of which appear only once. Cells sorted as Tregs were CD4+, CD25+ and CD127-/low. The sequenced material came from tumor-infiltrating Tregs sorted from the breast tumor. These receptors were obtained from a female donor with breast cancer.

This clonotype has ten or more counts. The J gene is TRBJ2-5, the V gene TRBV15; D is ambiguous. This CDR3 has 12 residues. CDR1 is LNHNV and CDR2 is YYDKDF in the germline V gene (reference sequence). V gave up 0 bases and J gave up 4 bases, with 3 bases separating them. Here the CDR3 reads CATSRDRETQYF. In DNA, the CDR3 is TGTGCCACCAGCAGAGATAGAGAGACCCAGTACTTC. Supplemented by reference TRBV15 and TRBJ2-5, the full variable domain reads DAMVIQNPRYQVTQFGKPVTLSCSQTLNHNVMYWYQQKSSQAPKLLFHYYDKDFNNEADTPDNFQSRRPNTSFCFLDIRSPGLGDTAMYLCATSRDRETQYFGPGTRLLVL.

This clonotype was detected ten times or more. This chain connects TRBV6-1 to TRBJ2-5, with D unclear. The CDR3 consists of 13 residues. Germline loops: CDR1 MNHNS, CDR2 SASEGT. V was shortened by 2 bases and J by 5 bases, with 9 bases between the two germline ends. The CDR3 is CASSESPYETQYF. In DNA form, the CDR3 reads TGTGCCAGCAGTGAATCCCCGTACGAGACCCAGTACTTC.

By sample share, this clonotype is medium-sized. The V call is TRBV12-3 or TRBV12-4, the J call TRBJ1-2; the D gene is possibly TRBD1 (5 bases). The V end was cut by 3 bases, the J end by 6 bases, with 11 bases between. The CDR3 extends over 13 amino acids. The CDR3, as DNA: TGTGCCAGCAGTTTCGCAGGGAGAGATGGCTACACCTTC. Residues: CASSFAGRDGYTF.